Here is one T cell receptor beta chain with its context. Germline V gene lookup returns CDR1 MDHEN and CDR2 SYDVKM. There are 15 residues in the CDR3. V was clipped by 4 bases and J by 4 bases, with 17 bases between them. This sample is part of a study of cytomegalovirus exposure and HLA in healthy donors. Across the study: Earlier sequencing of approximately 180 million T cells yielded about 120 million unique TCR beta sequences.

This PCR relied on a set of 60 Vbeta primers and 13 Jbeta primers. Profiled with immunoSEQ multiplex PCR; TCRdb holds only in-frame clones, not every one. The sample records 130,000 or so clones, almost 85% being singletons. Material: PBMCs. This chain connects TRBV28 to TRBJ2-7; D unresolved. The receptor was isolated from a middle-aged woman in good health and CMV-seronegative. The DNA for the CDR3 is TGTGCCAGCAGTTCCCTGAAGCGAAGAACTTACGAGCAGTACTTC. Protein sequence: CASSSLKRRTYEQYF.